The 5 T cell receptor beta chains reported below all come from one sample, sequenced in a study of blood T cells in healthy people across ages. The second PCR ran roughly 7 to 12 cycles with a sample-barcoded 5' primer and J-beta primers. One entry per CDR3 protein, called by TCRdb with MiXCR from the 5' RACE reads. Among about 1.5 million distinct CDR3 sequences listed, roughly 43% were seen once. Sequences were obtained from blood. These receptors all come from a woman aged 18 to 35 in good health.

On this clonotype itself: At one end the junction does not follow the germline gene, possibly because of a read error. The chain links TRBV7-2 to TRBJ2-3; 7 bases fit TRBD2. From germline, CDR1 is SGHTA and CDR2 FQGNSA. The CDR3 extends over 16 amino acids. DNA of the CDR3: TGTGCCAACAGCTTAGAGGGGCTAGCGGTCACAGATACGCAGTATTTT. This codes for CANSLEGLAVTDTQYF.

The J gene is TRBJ2-1, the V gene TRBV27; 8 bases align to TRBD1. The CDR3 runs to 15 residues. Germline CDR1 reads MNHEY; CDR2 reads SMNVEV (reference sequence). V was clipped by 5 bases and J by 3 bases; unmatched bases: 6. The CDR3 protein is CASSIGTGYYNEQFF. The CDR3 nucleotides are TGTGCCAGCAGTATCGGGACAGGATACTACAATGAGCAGTTCTTC.

This chain joins TRBV12-3 or TRBV12-4 and TRBJ1-2, with 7 bases matching TRBD1. The CDR3 length is 14 residues. V was clipped by 7 bases and J by 4 bases; unmatched bases: 9. CDR3 DNA: TGTGCCAGCACCAAGGGACAGCTGGCCTATGGCTACACCTTC. Amino acid sequence: CASTKGQLAYGYTF.

The chain recombines TRBV7-2 with TRBJ1-2; D uncertain. Trimming shortened V by 1 base and J by 7 bases, and 13 bases separated the two germline ends. Per germline, CDR1 SGHTA and CDR2 FQGNSA. The CDR3 has 14 residues. Here the CDR3 reads CASSLGSEVTGYTF. CDR3 DNA: TGTGCCAGCAGCTTAGGGTCCGAGGTCACTGGCTACACCTTC.

V usage is TRBV20-1 and J usage is TRBJ1-2, with D possibly being TRBD1 (5 bases). In germline, CDR1 is DFQATT, CDR2 SNEGSKA (reference sequence). The germline V and J ends were trimmed by 1 base and 5 bases, with 14 bases remaining between them. This CDR3 spans 14 amino acids. The CDR3 sequence is CSARVAREFYGYTF. DNA for the CDR3: TGCAGTGCTAGAGTTGCCAGGGAATTTTATGGCTACACCTTC.